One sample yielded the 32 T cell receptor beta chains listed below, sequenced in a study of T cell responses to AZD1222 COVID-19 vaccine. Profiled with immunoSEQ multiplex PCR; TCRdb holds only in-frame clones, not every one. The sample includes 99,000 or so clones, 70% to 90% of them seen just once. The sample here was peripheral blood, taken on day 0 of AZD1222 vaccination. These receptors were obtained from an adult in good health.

CDR3 DNA: TGTGCCAGCAGCCCGGGACAGTTTAATGAAAAACTGTTTTTT. This sequence encodes CASSPGQFNEKLFF. The chain joins TRBV27 to TRBJ1-4, with 7 bases that match TRBD1. This CDR3 has 14 amino acids. Germline assignment: CDR1 MNHEY and CDR2 SMNVEV (reference sequence). Unmatched junction bases numbered 5, after V lost 6 bases and J lost 4 bases.

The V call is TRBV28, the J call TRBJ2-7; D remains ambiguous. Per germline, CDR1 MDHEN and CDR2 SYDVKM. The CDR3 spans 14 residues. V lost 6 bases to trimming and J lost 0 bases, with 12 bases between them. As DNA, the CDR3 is TGTGCCAGCAGGCCCTCTGGTAACTCCTACGAGCAGTACTTC. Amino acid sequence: CASRPSGNSYEQYF.

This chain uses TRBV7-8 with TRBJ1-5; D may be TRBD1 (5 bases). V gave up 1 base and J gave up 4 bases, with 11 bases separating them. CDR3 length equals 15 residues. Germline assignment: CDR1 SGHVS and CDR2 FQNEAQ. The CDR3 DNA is TGTGCCAGCAGCTTAGATATCAGGGTAAATCAGCCCCAGCATTTT. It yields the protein CASSLDIRVNQPQHF.

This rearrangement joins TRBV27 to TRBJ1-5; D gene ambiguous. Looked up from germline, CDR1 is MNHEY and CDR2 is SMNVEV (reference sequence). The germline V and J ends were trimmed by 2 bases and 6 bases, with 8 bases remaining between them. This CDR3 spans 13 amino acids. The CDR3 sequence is CASSLGNFQPQHF. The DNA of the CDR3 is TGTGCCAGCAGTTTAGGGAATTTTCAGCCCCAGCATTTT.

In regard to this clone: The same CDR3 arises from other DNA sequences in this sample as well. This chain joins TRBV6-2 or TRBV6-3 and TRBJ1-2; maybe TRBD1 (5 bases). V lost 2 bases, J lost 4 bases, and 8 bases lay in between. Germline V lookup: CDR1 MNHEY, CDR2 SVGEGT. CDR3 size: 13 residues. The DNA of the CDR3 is TGTGCCAGCAGTTACGGGGGATTCTATGGCTACACCTTC. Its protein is CASSYGGFYGYTF.

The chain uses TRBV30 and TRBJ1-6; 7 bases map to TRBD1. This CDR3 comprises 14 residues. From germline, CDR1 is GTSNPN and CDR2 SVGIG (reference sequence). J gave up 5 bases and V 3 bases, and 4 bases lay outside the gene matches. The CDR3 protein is CAWRGQSNNSPLHF. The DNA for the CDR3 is TGTGCCTGGAGGGGACAGTCCAATAATTCACCCCTCCACTTT.

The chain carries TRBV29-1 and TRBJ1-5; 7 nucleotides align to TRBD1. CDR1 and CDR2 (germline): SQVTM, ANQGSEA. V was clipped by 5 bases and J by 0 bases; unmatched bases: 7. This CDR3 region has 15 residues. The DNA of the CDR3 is TGCAGCGTTCTACAGGGGACGGATAGCAATCAGCCCCAGCATTTT. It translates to CSVLQGTDSNQPQHF.

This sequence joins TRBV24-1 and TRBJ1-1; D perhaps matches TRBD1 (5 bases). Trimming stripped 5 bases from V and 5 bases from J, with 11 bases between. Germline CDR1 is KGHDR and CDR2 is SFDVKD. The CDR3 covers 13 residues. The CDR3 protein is CATSAGMETEAFF. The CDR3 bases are TGTGCCACCAGTGCAGGGATGGAAACTGAAGCTTTCTTT.

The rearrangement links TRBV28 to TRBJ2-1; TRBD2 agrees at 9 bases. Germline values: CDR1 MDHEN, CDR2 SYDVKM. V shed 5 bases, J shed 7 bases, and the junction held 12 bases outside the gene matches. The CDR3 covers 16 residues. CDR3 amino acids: CASSAAGTSTWNEQFF. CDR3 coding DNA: TGTGCCAGCAGTGCCGCCGGGACTAGCACATGGAATGAGCAGTTCTTC.

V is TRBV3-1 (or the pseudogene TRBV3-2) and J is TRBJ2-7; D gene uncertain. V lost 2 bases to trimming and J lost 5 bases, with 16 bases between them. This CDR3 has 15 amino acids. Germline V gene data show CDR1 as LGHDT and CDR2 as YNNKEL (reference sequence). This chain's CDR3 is CASSQKEDFGHEQYF. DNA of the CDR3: TGTGCCAGCAGCCAAAAAGAGGATTTCGGCCACGAGCAGTACTTC.

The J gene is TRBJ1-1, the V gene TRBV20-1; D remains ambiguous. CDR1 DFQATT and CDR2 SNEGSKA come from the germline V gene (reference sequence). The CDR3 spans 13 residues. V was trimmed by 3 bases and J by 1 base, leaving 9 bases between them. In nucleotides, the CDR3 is TGCAGTGCTAGTTGGCAGGAGAACACTGAAGCTTTCTTT. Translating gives CSASWQENTEAFF.

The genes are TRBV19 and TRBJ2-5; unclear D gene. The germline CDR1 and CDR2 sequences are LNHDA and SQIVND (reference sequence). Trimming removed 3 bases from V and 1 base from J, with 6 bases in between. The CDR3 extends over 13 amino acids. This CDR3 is CASSMQIQETQYF. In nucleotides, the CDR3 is TGTGCCAGTAGTATGCAAATCCAAGAGACCCAGTACTTC.

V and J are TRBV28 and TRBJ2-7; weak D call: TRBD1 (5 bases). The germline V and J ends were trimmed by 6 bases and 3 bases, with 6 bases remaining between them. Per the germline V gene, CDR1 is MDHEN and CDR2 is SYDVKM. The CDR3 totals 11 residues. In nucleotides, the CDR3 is TGTGCCAGCAGGGACAACTACGAGCAGTACTTC. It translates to CASRDNYEQYF.

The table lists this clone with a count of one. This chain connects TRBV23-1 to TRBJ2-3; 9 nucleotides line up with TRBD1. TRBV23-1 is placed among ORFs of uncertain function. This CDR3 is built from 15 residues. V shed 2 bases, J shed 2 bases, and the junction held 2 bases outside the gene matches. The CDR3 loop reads CASSQGTGPTDTQYF. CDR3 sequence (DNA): TGCGCCAGCAGTCAAGGGACAGGGCCCACAGATACGCAGTATTTT.

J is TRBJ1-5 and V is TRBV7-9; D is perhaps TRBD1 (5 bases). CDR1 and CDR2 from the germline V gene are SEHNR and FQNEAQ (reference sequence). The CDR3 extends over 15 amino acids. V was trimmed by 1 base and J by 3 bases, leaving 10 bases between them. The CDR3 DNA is TGTGCCAGCAGCTTAGTAGGAGGGGACAATCAGCCCCAGCATTTT. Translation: CASSLVGGDNQPQHF.

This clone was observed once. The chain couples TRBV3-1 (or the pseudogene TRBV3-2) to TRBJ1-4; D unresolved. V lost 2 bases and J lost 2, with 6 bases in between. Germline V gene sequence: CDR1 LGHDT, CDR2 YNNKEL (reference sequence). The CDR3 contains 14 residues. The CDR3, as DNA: TGTGCCAGCAGCCAACTAGGGACTAATGAAAAACTGTTTTTT. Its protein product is CASSQLGTNEKLFF.

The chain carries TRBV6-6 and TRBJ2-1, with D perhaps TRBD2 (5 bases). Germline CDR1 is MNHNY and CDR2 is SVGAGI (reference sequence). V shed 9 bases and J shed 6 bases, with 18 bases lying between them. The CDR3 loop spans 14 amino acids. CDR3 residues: CASHGSGRGNEQFF. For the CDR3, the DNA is TGTGCCAGTCACGGGTCCGGCCGGGGCAATGAGCAGTTCTTC.

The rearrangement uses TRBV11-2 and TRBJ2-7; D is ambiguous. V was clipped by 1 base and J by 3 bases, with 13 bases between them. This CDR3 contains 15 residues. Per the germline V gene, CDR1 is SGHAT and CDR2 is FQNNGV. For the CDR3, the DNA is TGTGCCAGCAGCTTAGGGTCCGCCACGGGCTACGAGCAGTACTTC. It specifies CASSLGSATGYEQYF.

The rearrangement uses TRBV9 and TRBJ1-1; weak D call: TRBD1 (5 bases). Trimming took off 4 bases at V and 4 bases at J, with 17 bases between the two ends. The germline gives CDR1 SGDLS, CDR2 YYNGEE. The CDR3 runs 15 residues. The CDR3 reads CASSPAGRTTTEAFF. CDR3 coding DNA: TGTGCCAGCAGCCCCGCGGGACGGACTACCACTGAAGCTTTCTTT.

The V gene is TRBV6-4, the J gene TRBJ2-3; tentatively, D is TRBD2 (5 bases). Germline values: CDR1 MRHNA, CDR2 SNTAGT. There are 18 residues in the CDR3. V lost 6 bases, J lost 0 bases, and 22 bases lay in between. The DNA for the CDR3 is TGTGCCAGCAGCAGTGCCCCTCTCTTGGGAGTTAGCACAGATACGCAGTATTTT. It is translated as CASSSAPLLGVSTDTQYF.

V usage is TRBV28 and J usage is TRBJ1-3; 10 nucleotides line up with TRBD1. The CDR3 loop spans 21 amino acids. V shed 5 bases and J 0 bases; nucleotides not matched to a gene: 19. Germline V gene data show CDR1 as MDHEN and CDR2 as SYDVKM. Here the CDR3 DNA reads TGTGCCAGCAGTCGGACAGGGGGGTACCAATTCCGTCCGGACTCTGGAAACACCATATATTTT. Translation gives CASSRTGGYQFRPDSGNTIYF.

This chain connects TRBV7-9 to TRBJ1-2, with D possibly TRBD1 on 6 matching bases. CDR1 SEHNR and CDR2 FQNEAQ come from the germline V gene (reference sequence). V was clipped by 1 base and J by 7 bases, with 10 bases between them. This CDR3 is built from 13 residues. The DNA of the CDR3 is TGTGCCAGCAGCTTAGACGGGGGGCTTGGCTACACCTTC. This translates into CASSLDGGLGYTF. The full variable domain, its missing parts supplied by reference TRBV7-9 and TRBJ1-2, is DTGVSQNPRHKITKRGQNVTFRCDPISEHNRLYWYRQTLGQGPEFLTYFQNEAQLEKSRLLSDRFSAERPKGSFSTLEIQRTEQGDSAMYLCASSLDGGLGYTFGSGTRLTVV.

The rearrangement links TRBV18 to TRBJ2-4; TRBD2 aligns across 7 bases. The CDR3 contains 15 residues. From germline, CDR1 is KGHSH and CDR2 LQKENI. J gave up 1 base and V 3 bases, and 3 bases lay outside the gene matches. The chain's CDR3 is CASSPTSRAKNIQYF. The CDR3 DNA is TGTGCCAGCTCACCGACTAGCCGGGCCAAAAACATTCAGTACTTC.

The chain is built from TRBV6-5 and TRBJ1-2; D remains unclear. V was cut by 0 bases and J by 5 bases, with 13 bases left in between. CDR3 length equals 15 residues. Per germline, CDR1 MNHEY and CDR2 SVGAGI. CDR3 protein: CASSYSLGGGYGYTF. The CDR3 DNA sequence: TGTGCCAGCAGTTACTCGTTGGGTGGAGGGTATGGCTACACCTTC.

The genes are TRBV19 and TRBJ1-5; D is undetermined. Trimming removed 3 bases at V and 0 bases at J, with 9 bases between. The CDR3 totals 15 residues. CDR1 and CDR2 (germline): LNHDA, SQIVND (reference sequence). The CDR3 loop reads CASSIAAYSNQPQHF. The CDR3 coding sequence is TGTGCCAGTAGTATTGCCGCTTATAGCAATCAGCCCCAGCATTTT. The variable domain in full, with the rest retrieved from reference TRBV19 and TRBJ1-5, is DGGITQSPKYLFRKEGQNVTLSCEQNLNHDAMYWYRQDPGQGLRLIYYSQIVNDFQKGDIAEGYSVSREKKESFPLTVTSAQKNPTAFYLCASSIAAYSNQPQHFGDGTRLSIL.

The CDR3, as DNA: TGTGCCAGCAGCTTGGTGACTGACTCACCCCTCCACTTT. This encodes CASSLVTDSPLHF. The chain is built from TRBV5-6 and TRBJ1-6; D remains ambiguous. This CDR3 has 13 amino acids. CDR1 is SGHDT and CDR2 is YYEEEE in the germline V gene. V was pared by 0 bases and J by 10 bases, with 8 bases between.

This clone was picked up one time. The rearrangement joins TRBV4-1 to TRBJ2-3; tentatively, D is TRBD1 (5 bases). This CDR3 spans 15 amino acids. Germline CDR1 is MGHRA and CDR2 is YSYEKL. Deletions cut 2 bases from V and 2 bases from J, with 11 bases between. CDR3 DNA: TGCGCCAGCAGCCAACAGGGTCAGAACACAGATACGCAGTATTTT. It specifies CASSQQGQNTDTQYF.

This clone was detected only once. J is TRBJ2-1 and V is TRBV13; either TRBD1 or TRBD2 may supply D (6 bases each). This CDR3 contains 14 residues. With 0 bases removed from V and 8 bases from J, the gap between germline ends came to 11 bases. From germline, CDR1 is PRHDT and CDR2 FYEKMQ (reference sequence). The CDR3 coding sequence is TGTGCCAGCAGCTTAGGCCGTAGGGGGGATGAGCAGTTCTTC. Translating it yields CASSLGRRGDEQFF.

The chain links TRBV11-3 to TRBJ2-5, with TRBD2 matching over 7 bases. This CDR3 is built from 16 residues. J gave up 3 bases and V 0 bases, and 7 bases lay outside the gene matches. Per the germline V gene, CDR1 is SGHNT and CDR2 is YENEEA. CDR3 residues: CASSLDGGSDKETQYF. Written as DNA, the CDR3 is TGTGCCAGCAGCTTAGATGGCGGGAGCGATAAAGAGACCCAGTACTTC.

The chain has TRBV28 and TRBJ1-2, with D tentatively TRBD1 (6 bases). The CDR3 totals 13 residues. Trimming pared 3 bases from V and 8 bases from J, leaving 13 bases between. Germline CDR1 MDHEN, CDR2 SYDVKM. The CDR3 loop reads CASSFNWGQGYTF. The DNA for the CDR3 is TGTGCCAGCAGTTTTAATTGGGGGCAAGGCTACACCTTC.

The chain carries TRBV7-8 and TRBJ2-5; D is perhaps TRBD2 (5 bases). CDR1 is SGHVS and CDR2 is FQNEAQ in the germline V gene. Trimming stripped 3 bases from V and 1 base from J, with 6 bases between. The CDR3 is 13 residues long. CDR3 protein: CASSFGIQETQYF. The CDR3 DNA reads TGTGCCAGCAGCTTCGGGATCCAAGAGACCCAGTACTTC.

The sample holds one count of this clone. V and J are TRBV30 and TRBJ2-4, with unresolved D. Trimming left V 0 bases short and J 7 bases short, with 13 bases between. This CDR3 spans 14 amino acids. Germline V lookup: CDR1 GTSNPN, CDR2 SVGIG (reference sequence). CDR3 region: CAWSVDRLRNIQYF. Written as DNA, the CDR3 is TGTGCCTGGAGTGTAGATCGACTTAGGAACATTCAGTACTTC.